These 25 T cell receptor beta chains came from one sample sequenced in a study of cytomegalovirus exposure and HLA in healthy donors. Clones were read by immunoSEQ multiplex PCR, and TCRdb kept only the in-frame ones, dropping some. The top ten hold 1% of the sample, which has 250,000 to 300,000 clones, 65% to 90% seen once. What was sequenced was PBMCs. Receptor source: a young woman in good health and CMV-seronegative.

The V gene is TRBV19, the J gene TRBJ1-1; 8 bases are a match to TRBD1. Germline V gene sequence: CDR1 LNHDA, CDR2 SQIVND (reference sequence). The CDR3 has 16 amino acids. V lost 6 bases and J lost 0; bases outside the gene matches: 9. CDR3 in DNA: TGTGCCAGTAGCCAGGGGGCCGTGGGAATGAACACTGAAGCTTTCTTT. Translated, it gives CASSQGAVGMNTEAFF.

V usage is TRBV30 and J usage is TRBJ2-2, with D possibly being TRBD2 (6 bases). V dropped 3 bases and J dropped 4 bases, with 9 bases sitting between them. Per germline, CDR1 GTSNPN and CDR2 SVGIG (reference sequence). The CDR3 is 13 residues long. DNA of the CDR3: TGTGCCTGGAGCGGGGACTTCACCGGGGAGCTGTTTTTT. This sequence encodes CAWSGDFTGELFF.

The chain recombines TRBV28 with TRBJ2-3; 10 bases agree with TRBD2. Germline loops: CDR1 MDHEN, CDR2 SYDVKM. V shed 8 bases, J shed 3 bases, and the junction held 5 bases outside the gene matches. There are 14 residues in the CDR3. For the CDR3, the DNA is TGTGCCAGCGACCTAGCGGGGGTAACAGATACGCAGTATTTT. Translation gives CASDLAGVTDTQYF.

The chain is built from TRBV30 and TRBJ1-6; D is ambiguous. The V gene's germline CDR1 is GTSNPN and CDR2 SVGIG (reference sequence). The CDR3 runs to 16 residues. V lost 3 bases to trimming and J lost 8 bases, with 20 bases between them. The CDR3 DNA is TGTGCCTGGAGGACCGAGGGCTCTGGTGGGGATTCACCCCTCCACTTT. It codes for CAWRTEGSGGDSPLHF.

The chain is built from TRBV11-1 and TRBJ2-2; TRBD1 might be the D (5 bases). The germline CDR1 and CDR2 sequences are SGHAT and FQDESV (reference sequence). V lost 3 bases, J lost 0 bases, and 17 bases lay in between. CDR3 length: 18 residues. The CDR3 region is CASSFDVSRQPNTGELFF. The CDR3 DNA sequence: TGTGCCAGCAGCTTTGATGTCTCCCGACAGCCGAACACCGGGGAGCTGTTTTTT. Full variable domain (rest looked up from reference TRBV11-1 and TRBJ2-2): EAEVAQSPRYKITEKSQAVAFWCDPISGHATLYWYRQILGQGPELLVQFQDESVVDDSQLPKDRFSAERLKGVDSTLKIQPAELGDSAMYLCASSFDVSRQPNTGELFFGEGSRLTVL.

V usage is TRBV2 and J usage is TRBJ2-7, with 8 bases identical to TRBD1. CDR3 length equals 14 residues. Per the germline V gene, CDR1 is SNHLY and CDR2 is FYNNEI. With V trimmed by 4 bases and J by 10 bases, 12 bases remained unmatched. CDR3 in amino acids: CASSAVRGPDRQYF. In DNA form, the CDR3 reads TGTGCCAGCAGTGCCGTCAGGGGGCCGGATCGCCAGTACTTC.

The chain recombines TRBV29-1 with TRBJ1-1; D not resolved. The V gene's germline CDR1 is SQVTM and CDR2 ANQGSEA. The CDR3 runs 12 residues. V was trimmed by 5 bases and J by 3 bases, leaving 10 bases between them. CDR3 sequence: CSVNMGDTEAFF. Written as DNA, the CDR3 is TGCAGCGTTAACATGGGAGACACTGAAGCTTTCTTT.

This chain uses TRBV29-1 with TRBJ2-3; D is perhaps TRBD2 (6 bases). Trimming stripped 6 bases from V and 1 base from J, with 11 bases between. CDR3 length: 13 amino acids. Per germline, CDR1 SQVTM and CDR2 ANQGSEA. CDR3 coding DNA: TGCAGCGTAATGCGGGGTCGCACAGATACGCAGTATTTT. It yields the protein CSVMRGRTDTQYF.

The rearrangement joins TRBV2 to TRBJ1-1; 7 positions match TRBD1. CDR3 length: 13 residues. The germline CDR1 and CDR2 sequences are SNHLY and FYNNEI. V dropped 4 bases and J dropped 5; count of bases not matched to a gene: 4. The CDR3 bases are TGTGCCAGCAGTGGTCCAGGGGGAACTGAAGCTTTCTTT. Protein product: CASSGPGGTEAFF.

The V call is TRBV10-3, the J call TRBJ2-5; the match to TRBD2 covers 11 bases. Germline CDR1 and CDR2: ENHRY and SYGVKD. The CDR3 contains 15 residues. Trimming cost V 8 bases and J 2 bases; bases outside gene matches: 7. The chain's CDR3 is CAIGGGLAVQETQYF. The CDR3 DNA is TGTGCCATCGGTGGGGGACTAGCGGTTCAAGAGACCCAGTACTTC.

The chain combines TRBV7-8 with TRBJ2-5; 7 bases line up with TRBD2. Germline trimming cut 1 base from V and 5 bases from J; bases unmatched to any gene: 7. The CDR3 length is 15 residues. Germline V gene sequence: CDR1 SGHVS, CDR2 FQNEAQ. The CDR3 DNA reads TGTGCCAGCAGCTTAGAAGCGGGAAACTGGGAGACCCAGTACTTC. It yields the protein CASSLEAGNWETQYF.

The J gene is TRBJ1-4, the V gene TRBV19; D may be TRBD1 (5 bases). In germline, CDR1 is LNHDA, CDR2 SQIVND (reference sequence). Trimming removed 4 bases from V and 7 bases from J, with 16 bases in between. The CDR3 contains 15 residues. The DNA of the CDR3 is TGTGCCAGTAGTACCCAGGCCCAGGGTCGTGAAAAACTGTTTTTT. It codes for CASSTQAQGREKLFF. Looking up the rest from reference TRBV19 and TRBJ1-4 gives the full variable domain: DGGITQSPKYLFRKEGQNVTLSCEQNLNHDAMYWYRQDPGQGLRLIYYSQIVNDFQKGDIAEGYSVSREKKESFPLTVTSAQKNPTAFYLCASSTQAQGREKLFFGSGTQLSVL.

This chain connects TRBV27 to TRBJ2-7; TRBD2 is a possible D gene (6 bases). The CDR3 is 15 amino acids. Germline V gene sequence: CDR1 MNHEY, CDR2 SMNVEV (reference sequence). The V gene lost 1 base and the J gene lost 2 bases, with 12 bases spanning the gap. The CDR3 region has the DNA TGTGCCAGCAGTTTATATGAGGGAGGAACCTACGAGCAGTACTTC. This sequence encodes CASSLYEGGTYEQYF.

The chain has TRBV10-1 and TRBJ1-4; D unresolved. Germline V gives CDR1 WNHNN, CDR2 SYGVQD (reference sequence). The ends were cut back, 4 bases at V and 10 bases at J, with 10 bases in the middle. This CDR3 contains 12 residues. The CDR3 coding sequence is TGCGCCAGCAGTGGGATTGAGGGAAAACTGTTTTTT. Its translation is CASSGIEGKLFF.

V and J are TRBV5-4 and TRBJ1-2, with TRBD1 matching over 7 bases. The CDR3 contains 14 residues. Per the germline V gene, CDR1 is SGHNT and CDR2 is YYREEE (reference sequence). V dropped 5 bases and J dropped 4; count of bases not matched to a gene: 8. CDR3 sequence reads: CASRRAGQVYGYTF. The DNA of the CDR3 is TGTGCCAGCAGGCGGGCCGGACAGGTCTATGGCTACACCTTC.

This chain links TRBV28 with TRBJ2-1; a weak D match, TRBD2 (6 bases). Germline CDR1 is MDHEN and CDR2 is SYDVKM. The length of the CDR3 is 13 residues. V was cut by 8 bases and J by 7 bases, with 15 bases left in between. The CDR3 region has the DNA TGTGCCAGCGGGGAGACTAGAGGGAATGAGCAGTTCTTC. Amino acid sequence: CASGETRGNEQFF.

The gene calls are TRBV7-9 and TRBJ1-1; D not certain. This CDR3 region has 13 residues. Germline lookup yields CDR1 SEHNR and CDR2 FQNEAQ (reference sequence). V gave up 3 bases and J gave up 6 bases, with 11 bases separating them. This chain's CDR3 is CASSFEGAPEAFF. The CDR3 coding sequence is TGTGCCAGCAGCTTCGAGGGAGCCCCTGAAGCTTTCTTT.

The chain recombines TRBV10-3 with TRBJ2-3, with 7 bases matching TRBD2. Germline CDR1 and CDR2: ENHRY and SYGVKD. With V trimmed by 3 bases and J by 3 bases, 3 bases remained unmatched. The CDR3 has 14 amino acids. This CDR3 reads CAISDQRGTDTQYF. CDR3 DNA sequence: TGTGCCATCAGTGACCAGCGGGGAACAGATACGCAGTATTTT.

The chain carries TRBV5-4 and TRBJ2-1; D unresolved. Trimming removed 4 bases from V and 5 bases from J, with 13 bases in between. The CDR3 has 14 residues. Germline V gives CDR1 SGHNT, CDR2 YYREEE (reference sequence). The CDR3 sequence: CASSLLLSDNEQFF. The CDR3 bases are TGTGCCAGCAGCCTTCTACTGTCGGACAATGAGCAGTTCTTC.

The genes are TRBV10-1 and TRBJ2-7; 7 nucleotides agree with TRBD1. V trimming: 3 bases; J trimming: 6 bases; junction bases outside the gene matches: 8. The CDR3 is 14 residues long. Germline loops: CDR1 WNHNN, CDR2 SYGVQD (reference sequence). CDR3 coding DNA: TGCGCCAGCAGTGAATTTCGACAGGGAATCGAGCAGTACTTC. This gives the protein CASSEFRQGIEQYF.

The V gene is TRBV30, the J gene TRBJ1-5, with D tentatively TRBD1 (6 bases). V lost 2 bases and J 8 bases, leaving 13 bases between the germline ends. This CDR3 comprises 13 residues. Germline CDR1 GTSNPN, CDR2 SVGIG (reference sequence). This CDR3 reads CAWSNGGQEPQHF. As DNA, the CDR3 is TGTGCCTGGAGTAACGGGGGGCAAGAGCCCCAGCATTTT.

A few counts support this clone. CDR3 DNA sequence: TGTGCCAGCAGTGCGGAGTCGACAGGGGGGAGGAATGGCTACACCTTC. The encoded protein is CASSAESTGGRNGYTF. V and J are TRBV6-1 and TRBJ1-2; TRBD1 matches 9 bases. The ends lost 4 bases at V and 6 bases at J; junction bases unmatched: 12. Germline V gives CDR1 MNHNS, CDR2 SASEGT. This CDR3 is built from 16 residues.

The V call is TRBV6-5, the J call TRBJ2-7; D possibly corresponds to TRBD1 (6 bases). This CDR3 contains 16 residues. Germline V gene data show CDR1 as MNHEY and CDR2 as SVGAGI. V dropped 0 bases and J dropped 5 bases, with 17 bases sitting between them. This CDR3 is CASSYSLATRGNEQYF. The DNA of the CDR3 is TGTGCCAGCAGTTACTCGTTAGCTACCAGGGGAAACGAGCAGTACTTC.

The chain combines TRBV6-6 with TRBJ1-4; 9 nucleotides align to TRBD1. The V and J ends lost 5 bases and 4 bases, in that order; junction bases with no gene match: 5. This CDR3 contains 15 residues. CDR1 and CDR2 from the germline V gene are MNHNY and SVGAGI (reference sequence). CDR3: CASSRQGVFNEKLFF. CDR3 DNA sequence: TGTGCCAGCAGTCGACAGGGGGTCTTTAATGAAAAACTGTTTTTT.

The V call is TRBV9, the J call TRBJ1-1; maybe TRBD1 (5 bases). Germline-derived CDR1 and CDR2 are SGDLS and YYNGEE. The V end was cut by 4 bases, the J end by 1 base, with 14 bases between. This CDR3 has 15 amino acids. CDR3 sequence reads: CASSNYGGGNTEAFF. As DNA, the CDR3 is TGTGCCAGCAGCAATTACGGGGGTGGGAACACTGAAGCTTTCTTT.